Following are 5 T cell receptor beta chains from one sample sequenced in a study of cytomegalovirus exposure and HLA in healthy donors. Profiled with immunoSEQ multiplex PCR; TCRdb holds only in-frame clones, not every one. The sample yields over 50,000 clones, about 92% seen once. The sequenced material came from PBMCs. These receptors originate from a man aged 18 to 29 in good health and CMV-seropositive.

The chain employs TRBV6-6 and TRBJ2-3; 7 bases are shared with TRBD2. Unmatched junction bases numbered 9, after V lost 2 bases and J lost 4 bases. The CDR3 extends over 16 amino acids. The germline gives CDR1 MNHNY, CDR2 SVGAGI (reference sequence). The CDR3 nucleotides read TGTGCCAGCAGTTACGGGGCGGGAGCCAGCGCAGATACGCAGTATTTT. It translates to CASSYGAGASADTQYF.

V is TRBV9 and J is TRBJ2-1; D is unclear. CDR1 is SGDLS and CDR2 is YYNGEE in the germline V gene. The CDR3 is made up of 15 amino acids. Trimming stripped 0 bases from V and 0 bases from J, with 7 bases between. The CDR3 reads CASSVEMSSYNEQFF. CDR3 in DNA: TGTGCCAGCAGCGTAGAGATGAGCTCCTACAATGAGCAGTTCTTC.

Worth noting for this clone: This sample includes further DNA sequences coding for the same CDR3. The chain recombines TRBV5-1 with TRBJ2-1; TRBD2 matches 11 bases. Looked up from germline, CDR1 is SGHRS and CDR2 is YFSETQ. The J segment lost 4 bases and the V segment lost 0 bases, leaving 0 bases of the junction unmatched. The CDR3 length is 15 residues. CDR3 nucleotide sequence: TGCGCCAGCAGCTTGGGACTAGCGGGGTACAATGAGCAGTTCTTC. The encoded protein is CASSLGLAGYNEQFF.

CDR3 DNA sequence: TGTGCCAGCTCCCTCGCAGGGGTCTACGAGCAGTACTTC. This sequence encodes CASSLAGVYEQYF. The chain uses TRBV18 and TRBJ2-7; D is possibly TRBD1 (6 bases). The CDR3 extends over 13 amino acids. Germline-derived CDR1 and CDR2 are KGHSH and LQKENI. The V end was cut by 6 bases, the J end by 3 bases, with 12 bases between. Based on the CDR3 plus reference TRBV18 and TRBJ2-7, the full variable domain is NAGVMQNPRHLVRRRGQEARLRCSPMKGHSHVYWYRQLPEEGLKFMVYLQKENIIDESGMPKERFSAEFPKEGPSILRIQQVVRGDSAAYFCASSLAGVYEQYFGPGTRLTVT.

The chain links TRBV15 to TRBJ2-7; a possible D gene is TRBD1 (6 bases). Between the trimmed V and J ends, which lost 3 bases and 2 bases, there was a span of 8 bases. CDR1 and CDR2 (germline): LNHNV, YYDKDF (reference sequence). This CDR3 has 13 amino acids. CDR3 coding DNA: TGTGCCACCAGCAGCGGACAGACCTACGAGCAGTACTTC. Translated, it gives CATSSGQTYEQYF.